This TCR beta chain was sequenced during a study of OX40 agonist ivuxolimab in advanced cancers. Study summary: Ivuxolimab was delivered to patients intravenously every 2 weeks at doses spanning 0.01 to 10 mg/kg.

This CDR3 region has 14 residues. V lost 6 bases and J 5 bases, leaving 13 bases between the germline ends. From germline, CDR1 is MNHEY and CDR2 SVGAGI. Some clones are missing from TCRdb's copy, which holds only in-frame ones; the method was immunoSEQ multiplex PCR. The sample shows 45,000 to 50,000 clones, about nine tenths of them seen only once. This clonotype was sampled from an adult with an advanced solid tumor such as melanoma, head and neck, liver or kidney cancer. This chain joins TRBV6-5 and TRBJ2-2, with D uncertain. The sequencing used CD4+ or CD8+ T cells sorted from blood, collected in a trial of the OX40 agonist ivuxolimab. As DNA, the CDR3 is TGTGCCAGCAGCCCCCTTGACCCGACCGGGGAGCTGTTTTTT. Its translation: CASSPLDPTGELFF.